This entry lists 20 T cell receptor beta chains sequenced from one sample in a study of blood T cells in healthy people across ages. Primers used in a second PCR of roughly 7 to 11 cycles were a sample-barcoded 5' primer and a J-beta primer mix. TCRdb re-derived calls from the 5' RACE reads in MiXCR, one entry per CDR3 protein. Found here are around 520,000 distinct CDR3 sequences, roughly a quarter of them singletons; the top ten hold roughly 3.5%. These same records also appear under a second study, on T cells of mothers and their children.

The sample comprised blood. These TCRs come from a boy aged 2 to 9 in good health.

The chain combines TRBV7-9 with TRBJ2-3, with D perhaps matching TRBD1 or TRBD2 (6 bases each). Between the trimmed V and J ends, which lost 5 bases and 2 bases, there was a span of 17 bases. Germline loops: CDR1 SEHNR, CDR2 FQNEAQ (reference sequence). CDR3 length: 16 residues. The CDR3, as DNA: TGTGCCAGCAGCGTAGGGGGGACACCTAACACAGATACGCAGTATTTT. It specifies CASSVGGTPNTDTQYF.

As concerns this clonotype: Mismatch with germline at one junction end may stem from a read error. This sequence joins TRBV27 and TRBJ1-2; D unresolved. The CDR3 length is 15 residues. Germline V gene lookup returns CDR1 MNHEY and CDR2 SMNVEV (reference sequence). CDR3 sequence reads: CASSFTSGGDYGYTF. The CDR3 bases are TGCGCCAGCAGTTTTACGTCGGGCGGGGACTATGGCTACACCTTC.

V is TRBV6-6 and J is TRBJ2-7; 8 bases fit TRBD1. With 0 bases clipped from V and 6 bases from J, the junction kept 10 bases outside the gene matches. Per the germline V gene, CDR1 is MNHNY and CDR2 is SVGAGI (reference sequence). CDR3 length equals 16 residues. The CDR3 DNA reads as TGTGCCAGCAGTTACTCAACCGGACAGGGTGCAGGCGAGCAGTACTTC. Translating it yields CASSYSTGQGAGEQYF.

The V and J genes are TRBV4-1 and TRBJ2-3; TRBD2 matches at 11 bases. Germline V lookup: CDR1 MGHRA, CDR2 YSYEKL. The CDR3 has 18 amino acids. V was clipped by 6 bases and J by 2 bases; unmatched bases: 13. CDR3 amino acids: CASRRLAGIHTYTDTQYF. Here the CDR3 DNA reads TGCGCCAGCAGACGACTAGCGGGAATCCACACCTACACAGATACGCAGTATTTT.

A word on this clonotype: The junction differs from germline at one of its ends, possibly a read error. The chain has TRBV12-3 or TRBV12-4 and TRBJ2-5; the D gene is possibly TRBD1 (6 bases). This CDR3 has 12 residues. The CDR3 DNA sequence: TGTGCCAGCAGTTCCGCCGAGAACAGGGTAGGCTTC. Its protein product is CASSSAENRVGF.

The CDR3 sequence is CASSQGLAGDNEQFF. The CDR3, as DNA: TGCGCCAGCAGCCAAGGACTAGCGGGAGACAATGAGCAGTTCTTC. This chain joins TRBV4-3 and TRBJ2-7, with 12 bases fitting TRBD2. The end of the DNA is better explained by TRBJ2-1, so the J call may be wrong. This CDR3 contains 15 residues. Germline CDR1 is LGHNA and CDR2 is YSLEER.

This clonotype was observed a few times. This chain joins TRBV29-1 and TRBJ2-1; no reliable D call. The V end was cut by 1 base, the J end by 6 bases, with 4 bases between. CDR3 length: 11 amino acids. The V gene's germline CDR1 is SQVTM and CDR2 ANQGSEA. In nucleotides, the CDR3 is TGCAGCGTTGAAGCTTCCAATGAGCAGTTCTTC. As protein: CSVEASNEQFF.

This chain connects TRBV6-2 or TRBV6-3 to TRBJ2-4; 10 bases map to TRBD2. This CDR3 is built from 16 residues. The V gene's germline CDR1 is MNHEY and CDR2 SVGEGT. V dropped 4 bases and J dropped 1; count of bases not matched to a gene: 4. CDR3 amino acids: CASSLPGLAAKNIQYF. CDR3 DNA sequence: TGTGCCAGCAGTTTACCGGGACTAGCGGCCAAAAACATTCAGTACTTC.

This clonotype has more than one count but fewer than ten. The V call is TRBV7-2, the J call TRBJ2-5, with D possibly called TRBD1 or TRBD2 (5 bases each). Per the germline V gene, CDR1 is SGHTA and CDR2 is FQGNSA. Trimming left V 2 bases short and J 5 bases short, with 9 bases between. This CDR3 comprises 13 residues. The chain's CDR3 is CASSLNRRETQYF. The CDR3 DNA is TGTGCCAGCAGCTTAAACAGGAGGGAGACCCAGTACTTC.

This clonotype turned up a few times. The chain is built from TRBV29-1 and TRBJ2-5; D is perhaps TRBD1 (5 bases). The germline gives CDR1 SQVTM, CDR2 ANQGSEA. The V and J ends lost 4 bases and 4 bases respectively, with 16 bases between them. The CDR3 covers 14 residues. Written as DNA, the CDR3 is TGCAGCGTTGTGGTGAAGGGGTCTGGAGAGACCCAGTACTTC. It yields the protein CSVVVKGSGETQYF.

The V gene is TRBV29-1, the J gene TRBJ2-2; D remains unclear. Germline V CDR1 and CDR2: SQVTM, ANQGSEA. The CDR3 is 11 residues long. V lost 7 bases to trimming and J lost 3 bases, with 6 bases between them. The CDR3 DNA is TGCAGCGGGAGTCACACCGGGGAGCTGTTTTTT. It yields the protein CSGSHTGELFF.

This clonotype has more than one count but fewer than ten. The rearrangement joins TRBV5-5 to TRBJ2-1; 11 bases line up with TRBD1. This CDR3 contains 17 residues. Germline V gene data show CDR1 as SGHKS and CDR2 as YYEKEE (reference sequence). J gave up 4 bases and V 2 bases, and 8 bases lay outside the gene matches. The CDR3 is CASSLTPGTGGYNEQFF. The DNA for the CDR3 is TGTGCCAGCAGCTTAACCCCCGGGACAGGGGGTTACAATGAGCAGTTCTTC. Variable domain in full (rest from reference TRBV5-5 and TRBJ2-1): DAGVTQSPTHLIKTRGQQVTLRCSPISGHKSVSWYQQVLGQGPQFIFQYYEKEERGRGNFPDRFSARQFPNYSSELNVNALLLGDSALYLCASSLTPGTGGYNEQFFGPGTRLTVL.

The chain has TRBV21-1 and TRBJ2-2. TRBV21-1 is labeled a pseudogene. The CDR3 is made up of 13 amino acids. CDR3 DNA sequence: TGTGCCAGCAGCCTCCGACTTACCGGGGAGCTGTTTTTT. Residues: CASSLRLTGELFF.

The chain has TRBV5-1 and TRBJ2-7; 9 nucleotides line up with TRBD2. The junction had 3 bases not matched to a gene; V was cut back by 2 bases and J by 3 bases. The CDR3 has 14 amino acids. Germline V CDR1 and CDR2: SGHRS, YFSETQ. The CDR3 DNA reads TGCGCCAGCAGCTTCCTAGCGGGGAACTACGAGCAGTACTTC. Encoded protein: CASSFLAGNYEQYF.

A few counts support this clonotype. The chain has TRBV18 and TRBJ2-5; a possible D gene is TRBD1 (6 bases). This CDR3 has 15 residues. Trimming stripped 4 bases from V and 1 base from J, with 13 bases between. CDR1 and CDR2 from the germline V gene are KGHSH and LQKENI. CDR3 sequence (DNA): TGTGCCAGCTCACGGGGGCATCCTACCCAAGAGACCCAGTACTTC. This translates into CASSRGHPTQETQYF.

This clonotype was detected a few times. The CDR3 bases are TGTGCCAGCAGTGAAATAGTAGCCCCGGGGCAGGGAAACTATGGCTACACCTTC. Its protein is CASSEIVAPGQGNYGYTF. The V and J genes are TRBV25-1 and TRBJ1-2; perhaps TRBD1 as D (5 bases). Trimming shortened V by 2 bases and J by 2 bases, and 21 bases separated the two germline ends. The CDR3 is made up of 18 amino acids. Germline assignment: CDR1 MGHDK and CDR2 SYGVNS.

This clonotype turned up a few times. The chain employs TRBV12-3 or TRBV12-4 and TRBJ2-7; a weak D match, TRBD2 (5 bases). Trimming shortened V by 6 bases and J by 3 bases, and 9 bases separated the two germline ends. The CDR3 sequence is 12 residues long. In nucleotides, the CDR3 is TGTGCCAGCAGGGAACTAGGCTACGAGCAGTACTTC. Amino acids: CASRELGYEQYF.

The chain has TRBV11-2 and TRBJ2-5, with a tentative D call TRBD1 (6 bases). CDR1 is SGHAT and CDR2 is FQNNGV in the germline V gene. This CDR3 region has 16 residues. V dropped 0 bases and J dropped 5 bases, with 16 bases sitting between them. CDR3 protein: CASSLEYLQGRETQYF. The CDR3 DNA sequence: TGTGCCAGCAGCTTAGAATACCTACAGGGAAGGGAGACCCAGTACTTC.

The rearrangement uses TRBV20-1 and TRBJ1-3; D ambiguous. CDR3 length equals 16 residues. Between the trimmed V and J ends, which lost 0 bases and 3 bases, there was a span of 15 bases. Per germline, CDR1 DFQATT and CDR2 SNEGSKA (reference sequence). CDR3 loop: CSARDGRQGSGNTIYF. The DNA for the CDR3 is TGCAGTGCTAGAGATGGGCGACAAGGGAGTGGAAACACCATATATTTT.

This clonotype was observed a few times. The V and J genes are TRBV6-5 and TRBJ2-3; D is unclear. The CDR3 extends over 14 amino acids. Between the trimmed V and J ends, which lost 3 bases and 2 bases, there was a span of 9 bases. Germline-derived CDR1 and CDR2 are MNHEY and SVGAGI. As DNA, the CDR3 is TGTGCCAGCAGTTATTTGGTTATCACAGATACGCAGTATTTT. Encoded protein: CASSYLVITDTQYF.